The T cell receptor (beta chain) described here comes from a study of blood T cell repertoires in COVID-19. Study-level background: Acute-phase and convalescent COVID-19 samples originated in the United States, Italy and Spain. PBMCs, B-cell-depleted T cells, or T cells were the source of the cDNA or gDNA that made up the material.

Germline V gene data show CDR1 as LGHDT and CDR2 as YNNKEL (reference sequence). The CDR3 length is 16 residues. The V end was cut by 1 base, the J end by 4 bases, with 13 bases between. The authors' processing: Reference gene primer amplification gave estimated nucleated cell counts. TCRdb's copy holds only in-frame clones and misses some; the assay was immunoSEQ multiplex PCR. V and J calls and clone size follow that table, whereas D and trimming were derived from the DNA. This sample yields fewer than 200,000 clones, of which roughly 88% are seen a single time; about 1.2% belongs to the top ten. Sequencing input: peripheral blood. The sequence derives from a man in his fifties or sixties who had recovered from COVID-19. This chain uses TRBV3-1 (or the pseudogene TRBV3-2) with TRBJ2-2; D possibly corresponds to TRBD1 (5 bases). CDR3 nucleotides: TGTGCCAGCAGCCAAGTTAAGGGGCAAGGCACCGGGGAGCTGTTTTTT. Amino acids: CASSQVKGQGTGELFF.